A single sample is the source of the 17 T cell receptor beta chains below, sequenced in a study of T cells expressing NK-cell markers. Reanalyzing the 5' RACE reads, TCRdb keeps one entry per CDR3 protein, without DNA. The listing records about 260,000 distinct CDR3 sequences. Source material: blood T cells: a sorted CD56 or NKG2C T cell subset, CD4+ or CD8+ T cells, or bulk PBMC T cells (not recorded which). Receptor source: a man between 18 and 29 years old in good health.

This chain's CDR3 is CASRERRLGQFF. J is TRBJ2-1 and V is TRBV6-6. Germline CDR1 and CDR2: MNHNY and SVGAGI (reference sequence). This CDR3 comprises 12 residues.

The chain has TRBV4-1 and TRBJ1-6. Germline V gene lookup returns CDR1 MGHRA and CDR2 YSYEKL. CDR3 length: 16 residues. The CDR3 loop is CASSQEPSRSASPLHF.

The chain has TRBV3-1 and TRBJ2-7; absent DNA, TCRdb's TRBD1 call cannot be checked. Germline lookup yields CDR1 LGHDT and CDR2 YNNKEL (reference sequence). The CDR3 runs 12 residues. The CDR3: CASSPGQSKQYF.

The chain links TRBV29-1 to TRBJ2-5; the TCRdb call, TRBD2, lacks DNA for checking. Germline loops: CDR1 SQVTM, CDR2 ANQGSEA. CDR3 length equals 12 residues. The CDR3 reads CSVAASQETQYF.

The chain carries TRBV5-1 and TRBJ2-4; TCRdb designates TRBD2, a call that cannot be tested without DNA. Germline V lookup: CDR1 SGHRS, CDR2 YFSETQ. The CDR3 covers 16 residues. The CDR3 region is CASSLQGGGAKNIQYF.

This chain joins TRBV5-1 and TRBJ2-6; with no DNA, the TCRdb D assignment of TRBD1 cannot be verified. The CDR3 has 15 residues. Germline lookup yields CDR1 SGHRS and CDR2 YFSETQ. The CDR3 protein is CASNRDAPGANVLTF.

The chain is built from TRBV15 and TRBJ2-1; as DNA is missing, the TRBD1 call by TCRdb cannot be tested. The CDR3 has 16 amino acids. The V gene's germline CDR1 is LNHNV and CDR2 YYDKDF (reference sequence). This CDR3 reads CATSRDRAVGGPEQFF.

This chain links TRBV5-1 with TRBJ1-2. The CDR3 totals 15 residues. Per germline, CDR1 SGHRS and CDR2 YFSETQ. The CDR3 loop is CASSRGRLLNYGYTF.

The chain is built from TRBV18 and TRBJ2-6; TCRdb selects TRBD1, and the lack of DNA leaves this call unchecked. The CDR3 loop spans 18 amino acids. In germline, CDR1 is KGHSH, CDR2 LQKENI. CDR3 in amino acids: CASSTWTGESSGANVLTF.

The V and J genes are TRBV2 and TRBJ1-2. CDR1 is SNHLY, CDR2 FYNNEI, per germline. The CDR3 spans 13 residues. CDR3 sequence: CASNERQNYGYTF.

This chain joins TRBV12-3 or TRBV12-4 and TRBJ2-1; the TRBD1 assignment by TCRdb is unverifiable without DNA. The CDR3 consists of 15 residues. The CDR3 here is CASSKQGRQYNEQFF.

The chain links TRBV7-8 to TRBJ2-5; TCRdb outputs TRBD1, but without DNA this stays unchecked. This CDR3 region has 16 residues. Germline-derived CDR1 and CDR2 are SGHVS and FQNEAQ. This CDR3 reads CASSLGRDRPRETQYF.

This sequence joins TRBV20-1 and TRBJ2-7; lacking DNA, the TRBD1 call made by TCRdb goes unchecked. Germline-derived CDR1 and CDR2 are DFQATT and SNEGSKA (reference sequence). The CDR3 is 14 residues long. The CDR3 protein is CSARDGQGANEQYF.

The rearrangement joins TRBV12-3 or TRBV12-4 to TRBJ2-4; TCRdb's assignment of TRBD2 cannot be checked, as there is no DNA. The CDR3 runs to 16 residues. The CDR3 is CASAISRRLAKNIQYF.

CDR3 protein: CASSPKGAGTQYF. V is TRBV18 and J is TRBJ2-5; TCRdb gives TRBD1 as the D gene, but with no DNA this cannot be confirmed. Germline loops: CDR1 KGHSH, CDR2 LQKENI. The CDR3 sequence is 13 residues long.

The chain has TRBV18 and TRBJ2-7; no DNA is available, so the TRBD1 call from TCRdb remains unchecked. CDR1 and CDR2 (germline): KGHSH, LQKENI. The CDR3 is 15 amino acids. This CDR3 reads CASSPAMGHEYEQYF.

The chain combines TRBV5-5 with TRBJ1-1; TCRdb's assignment of TRBD1 cannot be checked, as there is no DNA. This CDR3 comprises 14 residues. Germline V gives CDR1 SGHKS, CDR2 YYEKEE (reference sequence). This chain's CDR3 is CASSGGTMETEAFF.